This paragraph covers one TCR beta chain sequence. Its antigen is not yet known. Base qualities are not at hand, and no much larger clone is one base apart. TCRbeta CDR3 regions were immunosequenced from genomic DNA with the immunoSEQ Assay. Before high-throughput sequencing, the genomic DNA was amplified using bias-controlled multiplex PCR. Under the source paper's analysis protocol: To quantify the absolute abundance of each unique TCRbeta CDR3 region, the sequences were collapsed and filtered. Clonality, defined as 1 minus Pielou's evenness, was calculated using only productive rearrangements. To compute tumor T-cell fraction, TCRbeta template counts were normalized to usable DNA, with usable DNA estimated from several housekeeping genes. A previously published method was used to identify clones whose frequencies were significantly greater in on-treatment samples than in baseline samples. This is the immuneACCESS table as TCRdb keeps it, with only in-frame sequences that have V and J called. A part of the clones is gone; compared with another copy, unresolved V genes explain less than half, and the rest is unexplained. That table gives V, J and clone size, and the DNA gave D and trimming. For this sample there are approximately 20,000 clones; around 70% appear just once. The ten largest clones capture under 5% of the sample.

The treatment or condition tag for this specimen amounts to: randomized to nivolumab then ipilimumab (arm A) or the reverse (arm B). No trial patient had received prior DNA-damaging chemotherapy. Samples were obtained from patients with melanoma enrolled in CheckMate 064, a randomized, open-label phase II trial of sequential checkpoint blockade. Genomic DNA from formalin-fixed paraffin-embedded (FFPE) tissue samples served as the input for tumor TCR sequencing. This specimen comes from a study of sequential checkpoint blockade in melanoma (dated by TCRdb to about 2019). As for the study more broadly: Patients were assigned by 1:1 randomization to either first-line nivolumab followed by ipilimumab (arm A) or ipilimumab followed by nivolumab (arm B). Maintenance nivolumab came after each of the two trial sequences. DNA from approximately 99 pretreatment melanoma tumor samples underwent TCRbeta immunosequencing. Matched tumor biopsies were taken from some 22 patients before treatment and at week 13, after single-agent nivolumab (arm A) or ipilimumab (arm B). The same lesion was the source of roughly four fifths of the matched pre- and post-treatment tumor biopsy pairs. Findings and caveats that apply to the study as a whole: The response-prediction model combining TCR metrics and mutation burden needs validation in larger, independent patient cohorts. PD-L1 staining and CD8+ T-cell counts correlated with tumor T-cell fraction and clonality, whereas mutational load did not. Small sample sizes and reduced statistical power limited the analyses of tumor T-cell fraction within each arm. Clinical benefit was about 30 times more likely to be achieved by patients whose tumor T-cell fraction and clonality increased by week 13. Among patients in arm A, the nivolumab-first arm, pretreatment tumor TIL clonality was associated with response (P = .04).

From the germline V gene, CDR1 is SGHNT and CDR2 is YENEEA. The CDR3 goes from the cysteine to the phenylalanine over 15 residues. Only CDR3 DNA is held: 45 bases, read in frame from base 1. V is pruned by 3 bases and J by 4 bases, leaving 5 bases of the junction without a gene match. The receptor chain draws on TRBV11-3 and TRBJ2-2; TRBD1 lines up with 7 middle nucleotides. The source was tumor tissue (inferred from file names), collected from a patient given nivolumab and ipilimumab in sequence. This clonotype originated in a human donor with melanoma. The CDR3 is CASSLTGSVTGELFF. In nucleotides, the sequence is TGTGCCAGCAGCTTGACAGGGAGCGTCACCGGGGAGCTGTTTTTT. With the portions outside the CDR3 filled from the reference TRBV11-3 and TRBJ2-2 genes, the complete variable region becomes EAGVVQSPRYKIIEKKQPVAFWCNPISGHNTLYWYLQNLGQGPELLIRYENEEAVDDSQLPKDRFSAERLKGVDSTLKIQPAELGDSAVYLCASSLTGSVTGELFFGEGSRLTVL.